One and the same sample provided the 16 T cell receptor beta chains below, sequenced in a study of shared clonotypes between healthy human individuals (TCRdb year 2020). Libraries were prepared through the immunoSEQ multiplex PCR assay. TCRdb carries this immuneACCESS record with in-frame sequences only. Its versions omit some clonotypes, under half of them owing to an unresolved V gene in the studies checked, with the rest unexplained. Across this sample there are some 740,000 clones, with about 92% seen only once. About 24% of the sample rests with the top ten. For the CD8 naive samples, CD45RO-negative cells were positively selected for CCR7, yielding a CD45RA+CCR7+ population from which TemRA cells were excluded. The material sequenced was naive CD8+ T cells sorted from blood. Per the publication, the cell subset or site label means: CD45RA+CCR7+. The receptors come from a man aged 25-40 years in good health.

The J gene is TRBJ1-1, the V gene TRBV7-6; tentative D call: TRBD1 (5 bases). V gave up 5 bases and J gave up 4 bases, with 17 bases separating them. The CDR3 has 15 amino acids. Germline CDR1 is SGHVS and CDR2 is FNYEAQ. CDR3 nucleotide sequence: TGTGCCAGCAGCCCCTCTCCGGGACTCCTCACTGAAGCTTTCTTT. The encoded protein is CASSPSPGLLTEAFF.

The chain has TRBV7-6 and TRBJ2-1, with TRBD1 identical over 8 bases. CDR3 length: 15 residues. Germline values: CDR1 SGHVS, CDR2 FNYEAQ. V lost 4 bases to trimming and J lost 6 bases; unmatched junction nucleotides: 8. In DNA form, the CDR3 reads TGTGCCAGCAGCTCACGGGACAGGTTCTTCAATGAGCAGTTCTTC. Its translation is CASSSRDRFFNEQFF.

V is TRBV5-5 and J is TRBJ2-5; a weak D match, TRBD2 (5 bases). The germline V gene encodes CDR1 SGHKS and CDR2 YYEKEE (reference sequence). This CDR3 is built from 15 residues. The V and J ends lost 0 bases and 9 bases respectively, with 18 bases between them. DNA for the CDR3: TGTGCCAGCAGCTTGGGGGAGTCAGGCCTGGCGCCCCAGTACTTC. This encodes CASSLGESGLAPQYF. Full variable domain (rest looked up from reference TRBV5-5 and TRBJ2-5): DAGVTQSPTHLIKTRGQQVTLRCSPISGHKSVSWYQQVLGQGPQFIFQYYEKEERGRGNFPDRFSARQFPNYSSELNVNALLLGDSALYLCASSLGESGLAPQYFGPGTRLLVL.

The chain employs TRBV7-2 and TRBJ2-1; 11 bases match TRBD1. Germline assignment: CDR1 SGHTA and CDR2 FQGNSA. The CDR3 is made up of 15 amino acids. The V gene end was trimmed by 5 bases and the J gene end by 8 bases; junction bases not matched to a gene: 8. For the CDR3, the DNA is TGTGCCAGCAGCGGTGGACAGGGGGCGTGGGATGAGCAGTTCTTC. Protein sequence: CASSGGQGAWDEQFF.

V usage is TRBV7-9 and J usage is TRBJ2-7, with 13 bases fitting TRBD2. Germline CDR1 SEHNR, CDR2 FQNEAQ (reference sequence). This CDR3 is built from 14 residues. The junction had 0 bases not matched to a gene; V was cut back by 5 bases and J by 2 bases. CDR3 sequence (DNA): TGTGCCAGCAGCGGGACTAGCGGGACCTACGAGCAGTACTTC. Translated: CASSGTSGTYEQYF.

About this clone itself: Germline and junction disagree at one end, which may indicate a read error. The chain employs TRBV27 and TRBJ2-7; TRBD1 might be the D (6 bases). Germline V gives CDR1 MNHEY, CDR2 SMNVEV (reference sequence). The CDR3 spans 17 residues. CDR3 DNA sequence: TGTGCCAGCAGTCTATCCTCAGGGGACGCTACACCCTACGAGCAGTACTTC. This encodes CASSLSSGDATPYEQYF.

The chain links TRBV7-9 to TRBJ2-3; either TRBD1 or TRBD2 may supply D (6 bases each). V was shortened by 1 base and J by 3 bases, with 11 bases between the two germline ends. Germline assignment: CDR1 SEHNR and CDR2 FQNEAQ (reference sequence). CDR3 length: 15 amino acids. Here the CDR3 DNA reads TGTGCCAGCAGCTTAGGCCGGGGGCCTACAGATACGCAGTATTTT. Its translation is CASSLGRGPTDTQYF.

V gene TRBV7-2 combines with J gene TRBJ1-5; D gene ambiguous. In germline, CDR1 is SGHTA, CDR2 FQGNSA. The V end lost 3 bases, the J end lost 4 bases, and 7 bases lay between the germline ends. This CDR3 has 13 residues. The DNA of the CDR3 is TGTGCCAGCAGCTTCCCACCTAATCAGCCCCAGCATTTT. It yields the protein CASSFPPNQPQHF.

The rearrangement joins TRBV7-6 to TRBJ2-5; TRBD2 might be the D (6 bases). This CDR3 is 15 amino acids long. Looked up from germline, CDR1 is SGHVS and CDR2 is FNYEAQ. The V and J ends lost 1 base and 3 bases respectively, with 12 bases between them. This chain's CDR3 is CASSLVFLAEETQYF. CDR3 coding DNA: TGTGCCAGCAGCTTAGTGTTCTTAGCGGAAGAGACCCAGTACTTC.

This clone was seen a single time. The V gene is TRBV30, the J gene TRBJ1-1; 10 bases match TRBD1. CDR1 GTSNPN and CDR2 SVGIG come from the germline V gene (reference sequence). CDR3 size: 14 residues. Trimming took 2 bases from V and 5 from J; bases not matched to a gene: 5. The CDR3 nucleotides are TGTGCCTGGAGTACGGGACAGGGGAATACTGAAGCTTTCTTT. Translating it yields CAWSTGQGNTEAFF. The variable domain in full, with the rest retrieved from reference TRBV30 and TRBJ1-1, is SQTIHQWPATLVQPVGSPLSLECTVEGTSNPNLYWYRQAAGRGLQLLFYSVGIGQISSEVPQNLSASRPQDRQFILSSKKLLLSDSGFYLCAWSTGQGNTEAFFGQGTRLTVV.

DNA for the CDR3: TGTGCCAGCGCCCATTGGAGTCTGGCGGGACAAGAGACCCAGTACTTC. Protein product: CASAHWSLAGQETQYF. The chain carries TRBV2 and TRBJ2-5; D may be TRBD2 (6 bases). Germline CDR1 SNHLY, CDR2 FYNNEI. V gave up 8 bases and J gave up 2 bases, with 21 bases separating them. This CDR3 spans 16 amino acids.

As for this clone: The same CDR3 arises from other DNA sequences in this sample as well. The rearrangement uses TRBV7-9 and TRBJ2-7; 9 bases are a match to TRBD1. The J segment lost 4 bases and the V segment lost 5 bases, leaving 6 bases of the junction unmatched. The germline V gene has CDR1 SEHNR and CDR2 FQNEAQ (reference sequence). The CDR3 is made up of 14 amino acids. The CDR3 DNA is TGTGCCAGCAGCCCAACCGGGACAGGGTACGAGCAGTACTTC. As protein: CASSPTGTGYEQYF.

The rearrangement uses TRBV6-1 and TRBJ2-5, with a weak D call TRBD1 (7 bases). The CDR3 contains 16 residues. V lost 1 base, J lost 2 bases, and 14 bases lay in between. Germline V gene lookup returns CDR1 MNHNS and CDR2 SASEGT. The DNA for the CDR3 is TGTGCCAGCAGTGAAGGCCAGGGGGAGGTTCAAGAGACCCAGTACTTC. As protein: CASSEGQGEVQETQYF.

V gene TRBV19 combines with J gene TRBJ1-5; 8 bases fit TRBD1. Germline V gene data show CDR1 as LNHDA and CDR2 as SQIVND (reference sequence). V was clipped by 6 bases and J by 2 bases; unmatched bases: 3. The CDR3 sequence is 14 residues long. The CDR3 loop reads CASRTTGGNQPQHF. CDR3 coding DNA: TGTGCCAGTAGGACGACAGGGGGCAATCAGCCCCAGCATTTT.

V gene TRBV11-2 combines with J gene TRBJ2-5, with D unclear. V was pared by 5 bases and J by 2 bases, with 12 bases between. The CDR3 is 14 residues long. CDR1 and CDR2 (germline): SGHAT, FQNNGV. CDR3 sequence: CASSPRHRQETQYF. The CDR3 DNA sequence: TGTGCCAGCAGCCCCCGACACCGTCAAGAGACCCAGTACTTC.

Regarding this clone: The same CDR3 also results from other DNA sequences found in this sample. The J gene is TRBJ2-7, the V gene TRBV29-1; weak D call: TRBD1 (6 bases). Germline loops: CDR1 SQVTM, CDR2 ANQGSEA. V lost 4 bases and J 3 bases, leaving 7 bases between the germline ends. The length of the CDR3 is 11 residues. CDR3 in amino acids: CSVVRGYEQYF. The DNA for the CDR3 is TGCAGCGTTGTCAGGGGCTACGAGCAGTACTTC.